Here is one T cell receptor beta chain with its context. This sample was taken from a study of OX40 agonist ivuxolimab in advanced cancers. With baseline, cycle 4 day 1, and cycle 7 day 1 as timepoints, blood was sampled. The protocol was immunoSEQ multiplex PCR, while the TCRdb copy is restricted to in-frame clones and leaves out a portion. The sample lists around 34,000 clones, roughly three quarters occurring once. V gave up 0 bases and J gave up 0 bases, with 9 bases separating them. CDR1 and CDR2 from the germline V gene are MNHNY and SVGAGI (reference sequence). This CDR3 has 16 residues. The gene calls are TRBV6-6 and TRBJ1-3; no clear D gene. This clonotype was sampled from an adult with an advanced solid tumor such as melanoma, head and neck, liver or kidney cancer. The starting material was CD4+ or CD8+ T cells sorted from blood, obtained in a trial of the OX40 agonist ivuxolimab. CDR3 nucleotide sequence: TGTGCCAGCAGTTACTCACAACCGAGCTCTGGAAACACCATATATTTT. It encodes CASSYSQPSSGNTIYF.